The clone carrying this T cell receptor beta chain was recorded many times. Via MiXCR, TCRdb re-called the RACE reads, giving one row per CDR3 protein. The repertoire holds about 65,000 distinct CDR3 sequences, roughly 6.6% seen once, with 3% to 4% in the top ten. This specimen comes from a study of human T cells and chemical hapten exposure. The ends lost 6 bases at V and 4 bases at J; junction bases unmatched: 7. There are 14 residues in the CDR3. Per the germline V gene, CDR1 is SNHLY and CDR2 is FYNNEI. Time point denoted: healthy volunteer bleed at 6 weeks. Unfractionated whole blood was the source of the extracted total RNA.

The sequenced sample consisted of whole blood. The clonotype comes from a female donor in good health. Some clones in this sample may be carry-over from other donors' samples. J is TRBJ2-3 and V is TRBV2; 7 bases fit TRBD2. The DNA of the CDR3 is TGTGCCAGCAGCGGGAGGTTGATGTCAGATACGCAGTATTTT. Translating gives CASSGRLMSDTQYF. The variable domain in full, with the rest retrieved from reference TRBV2 and TRBJ2-3, is EPEVTQTPSHQVTQMGQEVILRCVPISNHLYFYWYRQILGQKVEFLVSFYNNEISEKSEIFDDQFSVERPDGSNFTLKIRSTKLEDSAMYFCASSGRLMSDTQYFGPGTRLTVL.